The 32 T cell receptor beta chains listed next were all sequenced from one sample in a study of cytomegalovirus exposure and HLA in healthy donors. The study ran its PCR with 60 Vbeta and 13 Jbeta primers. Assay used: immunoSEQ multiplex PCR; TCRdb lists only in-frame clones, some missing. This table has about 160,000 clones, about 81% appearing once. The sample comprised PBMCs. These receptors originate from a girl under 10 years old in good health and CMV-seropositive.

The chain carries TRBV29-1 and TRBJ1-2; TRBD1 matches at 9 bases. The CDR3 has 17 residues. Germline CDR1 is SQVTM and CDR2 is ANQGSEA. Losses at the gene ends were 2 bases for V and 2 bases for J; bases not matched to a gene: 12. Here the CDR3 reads CSVEWTPGQGSNYGYTF. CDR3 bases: TGCAGCGTTGAATGGACCCCGGGACAGGGATCAAACTATGGCTACACCTTC.

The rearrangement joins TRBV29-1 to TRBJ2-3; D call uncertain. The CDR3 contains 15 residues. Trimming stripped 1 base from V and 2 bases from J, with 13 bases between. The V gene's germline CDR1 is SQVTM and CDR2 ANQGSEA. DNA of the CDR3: TGCAGCGTTGAAGTTCAGCCCACTAACACAGATACGCAGTATTTT. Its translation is CSVEVQPTNTDTQYF.

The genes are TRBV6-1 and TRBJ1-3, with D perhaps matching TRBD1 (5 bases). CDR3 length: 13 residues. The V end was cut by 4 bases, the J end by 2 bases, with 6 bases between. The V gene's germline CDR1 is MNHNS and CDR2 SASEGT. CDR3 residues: CASSAGTGNTIYF. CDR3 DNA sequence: TGTGCCAGCAGTGCAGGGACTGGAAACACCATATATTTT.

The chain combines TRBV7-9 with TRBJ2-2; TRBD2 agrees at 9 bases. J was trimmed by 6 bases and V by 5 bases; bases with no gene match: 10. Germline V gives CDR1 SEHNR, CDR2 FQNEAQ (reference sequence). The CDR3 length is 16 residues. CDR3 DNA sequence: TGTGCCAGCAGCCCGAAGGCGGGAGGGCGGGCCGGGGAGCTGTTTTTT. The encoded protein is CASSPKAGGRAGELFF.

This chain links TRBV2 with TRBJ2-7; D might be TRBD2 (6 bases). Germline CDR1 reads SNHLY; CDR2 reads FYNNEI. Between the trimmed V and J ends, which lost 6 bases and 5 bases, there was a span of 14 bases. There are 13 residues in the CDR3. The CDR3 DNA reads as TGTGCCAGCAGGGGGGGACGACAGCACGAGCAGTACTTC. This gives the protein CASRGGRQHEQYF.

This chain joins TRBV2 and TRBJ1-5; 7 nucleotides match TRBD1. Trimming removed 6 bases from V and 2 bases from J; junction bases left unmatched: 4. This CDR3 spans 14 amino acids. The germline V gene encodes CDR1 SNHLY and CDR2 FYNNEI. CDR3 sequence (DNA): TGTGCCAGCAGCGGTGGACAGGGCAATCAGCCCCAGCATTTT. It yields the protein CASSGGQGNQPQHF.

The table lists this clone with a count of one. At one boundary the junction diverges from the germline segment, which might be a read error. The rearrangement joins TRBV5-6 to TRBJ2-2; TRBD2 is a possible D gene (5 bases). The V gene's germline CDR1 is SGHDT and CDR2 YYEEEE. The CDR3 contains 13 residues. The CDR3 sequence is CASSFFFTGEPFF. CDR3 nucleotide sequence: TGTGCCAGCAGCTTTTTCTTCACCGGGGAGCCGTTTTTT. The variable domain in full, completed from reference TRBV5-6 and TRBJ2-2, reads DAGVTQSPTHLIKTRGQQVTLRCSPKSGHDTVSWYQQALGQGPQFIFQYYEEEERQRGNFPDRFSGHQFPNYSSELNVNALLLGDSALYLCASSFFFTGEPFFGEGSRLTVL.

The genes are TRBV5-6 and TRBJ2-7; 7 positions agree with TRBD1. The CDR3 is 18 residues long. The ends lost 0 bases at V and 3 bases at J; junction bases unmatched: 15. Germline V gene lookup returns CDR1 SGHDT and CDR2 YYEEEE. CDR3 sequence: CASSLGGWVGTAFYEQYF. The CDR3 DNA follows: TGTGCCAGCAGCTTGGGGGGCTGGGTAGGGACAGCGTTCTACGAGCAGTACTTC.

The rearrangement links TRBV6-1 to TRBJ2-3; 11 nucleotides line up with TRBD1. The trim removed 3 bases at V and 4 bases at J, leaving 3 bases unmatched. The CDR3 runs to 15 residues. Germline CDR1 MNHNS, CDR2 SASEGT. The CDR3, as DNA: TGTGCCAGCAGTGACCGGGACAGGGGGGCAGATACGCAGTATTTT. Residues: CASSDRDRGADTQYF.

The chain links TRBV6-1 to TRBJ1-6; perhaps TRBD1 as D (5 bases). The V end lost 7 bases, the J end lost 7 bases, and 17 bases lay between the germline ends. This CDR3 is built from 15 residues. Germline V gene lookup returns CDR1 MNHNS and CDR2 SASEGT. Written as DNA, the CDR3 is TGTGCCAGCACTGACCGCGCAGGGTGGAATTCACCCCTCCACTTT. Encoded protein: CASTDRAGWNSPLHF.

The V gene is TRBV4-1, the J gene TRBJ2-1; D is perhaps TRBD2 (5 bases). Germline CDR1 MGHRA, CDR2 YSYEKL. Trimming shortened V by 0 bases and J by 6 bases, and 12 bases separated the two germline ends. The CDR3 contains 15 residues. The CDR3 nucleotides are TGCGCCAGCAGCCAAGAAAAGACCCGGGGCAATGAGCAGTTCTTC. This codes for CASSQEKTRGNEQFF.

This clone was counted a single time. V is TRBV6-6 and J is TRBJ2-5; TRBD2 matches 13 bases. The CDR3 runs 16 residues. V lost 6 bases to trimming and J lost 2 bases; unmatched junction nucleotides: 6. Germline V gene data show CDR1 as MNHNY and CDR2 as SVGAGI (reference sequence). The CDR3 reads CASRMTSGRSQETQYF. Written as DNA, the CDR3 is TGTGCCAGCAGGATGACTAGCGGGAGGTCTCAAGAGACCCAGTACTTC.

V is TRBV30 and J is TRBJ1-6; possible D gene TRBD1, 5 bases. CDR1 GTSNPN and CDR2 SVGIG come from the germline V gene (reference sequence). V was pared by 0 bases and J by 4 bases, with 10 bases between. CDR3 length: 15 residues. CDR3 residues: CAWSVQRGYNSPLHF. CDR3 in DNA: TGTGCCTGGAGTGTACAGCGGGGGTATAATTCACCCCTCCACTTT.

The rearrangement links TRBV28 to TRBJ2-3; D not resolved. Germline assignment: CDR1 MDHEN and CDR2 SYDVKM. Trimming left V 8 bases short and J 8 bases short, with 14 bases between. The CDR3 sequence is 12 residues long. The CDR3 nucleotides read TGTGCCAGCGGAGAACTTAGACGTACGCAGTATTTT. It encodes CASGELRRTQYF. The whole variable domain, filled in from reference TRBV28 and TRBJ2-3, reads DVKVTQSSRYLVKRTGEKVFLECVQDMDHENMFWYRQDPGLGLRLIYFSYDVKMKEKGDIPEGYSVSREKKERFSLILESASTNQTSMYLCASGELRRTQYFGPGTRLTVL.

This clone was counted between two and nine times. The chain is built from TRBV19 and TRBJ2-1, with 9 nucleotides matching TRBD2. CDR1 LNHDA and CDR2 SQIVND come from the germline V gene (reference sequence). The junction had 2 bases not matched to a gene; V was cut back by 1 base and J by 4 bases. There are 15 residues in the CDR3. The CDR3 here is CASSIGTSEYNEQFF. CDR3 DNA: TGTGCCAGTAGTATAGGGACTAGCGAGTACAATGAGCAGTTCTTC. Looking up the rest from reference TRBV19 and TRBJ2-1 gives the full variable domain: DGGITQSPKYLFRKEGQNVTLSCEQNLNHDAMYWYRQDPGQGLRLIYYSQIVNDFQKGDIAEGYSVSREKKESFPLTVTSAQKNPTAFYLCASSIGTSEYNEQFFGPGTRLTVL.

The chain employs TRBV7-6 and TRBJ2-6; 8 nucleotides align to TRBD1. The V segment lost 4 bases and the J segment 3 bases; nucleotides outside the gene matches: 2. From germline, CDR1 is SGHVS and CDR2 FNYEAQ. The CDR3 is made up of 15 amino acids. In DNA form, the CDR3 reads TGTGCCAGCAGCTCAGGGGGCGATGGGGCCAACGTCCTGACTTTC. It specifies CASSSGGDGANVLTF.

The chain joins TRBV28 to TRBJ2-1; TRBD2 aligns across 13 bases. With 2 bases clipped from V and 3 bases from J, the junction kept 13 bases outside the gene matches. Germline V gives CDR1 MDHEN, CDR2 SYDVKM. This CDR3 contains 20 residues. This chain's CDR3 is CASSLLRTSGRIGLYNEQFF. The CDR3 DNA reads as TGTGCCAGCAGTTTACTTAGGACTAGCGGGAGAATCGGACTCTACAATGAGCAGTTCTTC.

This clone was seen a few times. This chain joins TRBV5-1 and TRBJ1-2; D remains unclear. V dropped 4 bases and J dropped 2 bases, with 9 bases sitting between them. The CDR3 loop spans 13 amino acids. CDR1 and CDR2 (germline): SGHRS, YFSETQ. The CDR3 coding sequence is TGCGCCAGCAGCCCCTCGGAGAACTATGGCTACACCTTC. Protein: CASSPSENYGYTF.

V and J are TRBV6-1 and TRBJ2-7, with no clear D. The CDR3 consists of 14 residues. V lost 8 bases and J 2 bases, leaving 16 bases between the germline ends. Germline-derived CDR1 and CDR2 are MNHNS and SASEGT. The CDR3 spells CASVGQPETYEQYF. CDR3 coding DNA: TGTGCCAGCGTTGGGCAGCCCGAAACCTACGAGCAGTACTTC.

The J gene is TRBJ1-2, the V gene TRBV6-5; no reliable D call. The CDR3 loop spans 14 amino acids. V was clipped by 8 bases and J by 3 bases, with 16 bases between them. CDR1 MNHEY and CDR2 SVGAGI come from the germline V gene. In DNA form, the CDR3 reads TGTGCCAGCTTTGGGCCAACGATGTACTATGGCTACACCTTC. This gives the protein CASFGPTMYYGYTF.

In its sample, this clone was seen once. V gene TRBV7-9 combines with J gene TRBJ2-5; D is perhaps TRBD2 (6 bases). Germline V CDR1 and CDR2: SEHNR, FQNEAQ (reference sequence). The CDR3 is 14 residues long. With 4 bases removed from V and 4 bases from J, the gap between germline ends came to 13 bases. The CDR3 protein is CASSWGAGGETQYF. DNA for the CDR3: TGTGCCAGCAGCTGGGGCGCCGGGGGAGAGACCCAGTACTTC.

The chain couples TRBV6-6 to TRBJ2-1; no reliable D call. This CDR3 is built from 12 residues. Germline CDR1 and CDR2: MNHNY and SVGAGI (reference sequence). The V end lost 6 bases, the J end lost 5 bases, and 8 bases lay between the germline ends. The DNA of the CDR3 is TGTGCCAGCAGGACATCTAACAATGAGCAGTTCTTC. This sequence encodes CASRTSNNEQFF.

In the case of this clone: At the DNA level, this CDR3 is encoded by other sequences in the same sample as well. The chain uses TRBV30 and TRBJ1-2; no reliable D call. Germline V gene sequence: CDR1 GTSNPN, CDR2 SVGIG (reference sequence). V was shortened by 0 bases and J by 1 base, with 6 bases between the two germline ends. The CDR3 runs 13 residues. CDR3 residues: CAWSVSGNYGYTF. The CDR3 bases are TGTGCCTGGAGTGTGTCGGGTAACTATGGCTACACCTTC. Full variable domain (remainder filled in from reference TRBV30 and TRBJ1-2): SQTIHQWPATLVQPVGSPLSLECTVEGTSNPNLYWYRQAAGRGLQLLFYSVGIGQISSEVPQNLSASRPQDRQFILSSKKLLLSDSGFYLCAWSVSGNYGYTFGSGTRLTVV.

The CDR3 region is CATSRLAGGRVGYNEQFF. CDR3 coding DNA: TGTGCCACCAGCAGACTAGCGGGAGGGCGAGTTGGGTACAATGAGCAGTTCTTC. This chain joins TRBV15 and TRBJ2-1; 12 nucleotides match TRBD2. With V trimmed by 2 bases and J by 4 bases, 9 bases remained unmatched. This CDR3 comprises 18 residues. Per germline, CDR1 LNHNV and CDR2 YYDKDF (reference sequence).

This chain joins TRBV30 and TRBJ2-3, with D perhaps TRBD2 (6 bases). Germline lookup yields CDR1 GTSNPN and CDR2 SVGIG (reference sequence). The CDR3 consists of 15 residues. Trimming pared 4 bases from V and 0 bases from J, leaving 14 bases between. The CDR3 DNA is TGTGCCTGGACCTACGGGAGAGGAAGCACAGATACGCAGTATTTT. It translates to CAWTYGRGSTDTQYF.

CDR3: CSVRDRGRVGANVLTF. The CDR3 DNA reads as TGCAGCGTTCGGGACAGGGGTCGGGTTGGGGCCAACGTCCTGACTTTC. This chain joins TRBV29-1 and TRBJ2-6, with 10 bases lining up with TRBD1. After removal of 5 bases from V and 3 bases from J, the junction contained 7 bases not matched to a gene. This CDR3 is built from 16 residues. Germline CDR1 and CDR2: SQVTM and ANQGSEA.

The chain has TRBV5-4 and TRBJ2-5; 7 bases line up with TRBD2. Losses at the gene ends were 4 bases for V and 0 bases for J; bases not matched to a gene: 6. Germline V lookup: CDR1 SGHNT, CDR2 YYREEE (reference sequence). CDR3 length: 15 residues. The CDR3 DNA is TGTGCCAGCAGCACGCTAGCGGAAGACCAAGAGACCCAGTACTTC. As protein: CASSTLAEDQETQYF. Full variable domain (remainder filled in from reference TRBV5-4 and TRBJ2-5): ETGVTQSPTHLIKTRGQQVTLRCSSQSGHNTVSWYQQALGQGPQFIFQYYREEENGRGNFPPRFSGLQFPNYSSELNVNALELDDSALYLCASSTLAEDQETQYFGPGTRLLVL.

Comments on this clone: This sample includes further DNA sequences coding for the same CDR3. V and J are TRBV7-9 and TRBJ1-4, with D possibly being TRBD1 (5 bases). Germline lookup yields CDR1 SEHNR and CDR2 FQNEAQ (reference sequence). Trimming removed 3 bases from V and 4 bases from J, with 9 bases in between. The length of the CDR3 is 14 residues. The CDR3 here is CASSLGGGNEKLFF. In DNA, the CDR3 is TGTGCCAGCAGCTTGGGGGGGGGTAATGAAAAACTGTTTTTT.

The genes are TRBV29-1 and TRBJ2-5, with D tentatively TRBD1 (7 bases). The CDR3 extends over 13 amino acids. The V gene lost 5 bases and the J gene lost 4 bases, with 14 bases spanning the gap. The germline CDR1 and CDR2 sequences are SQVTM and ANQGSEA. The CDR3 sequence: CSVLLQGGETQYF. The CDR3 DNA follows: TGCAGCGTTCTCCTTCAGGGGGGAGAGACCCAGTACTTC.

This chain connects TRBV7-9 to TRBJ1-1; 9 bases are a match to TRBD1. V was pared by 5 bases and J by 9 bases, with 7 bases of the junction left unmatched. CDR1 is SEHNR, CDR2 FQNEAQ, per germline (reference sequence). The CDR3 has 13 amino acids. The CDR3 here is CASSLRDRDQAFF. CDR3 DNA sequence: TGTGCCAGCAGCCTCCGGGACAGGGACCAAGCTTTCTTT.

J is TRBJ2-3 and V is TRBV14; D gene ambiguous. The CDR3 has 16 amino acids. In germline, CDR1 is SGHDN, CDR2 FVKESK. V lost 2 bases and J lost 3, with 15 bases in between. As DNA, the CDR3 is TGTGCCAGCAGCCAACTCAGTGCCCCCCCAACAGATACGCAGTATTTT. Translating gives CASSQLSAPPTDTQYF.

The CDR3, as DNA: TGCGCCAGCAGCCAAGGTACCGGGGGCAATCAGCCCCAGCATTTT. Its protein is CASSQGTGGNQPQHF. The genes are TRBV4-1 and TRBJ1-5; D remains ambiguous. CDR3 size: 15 residues. With 1 base removed from V and 2 bases from J, the gap between germline ends came to 9 bases. CDR1 is MGHRA and CDR2 is YSYEKL in the germline V gene.